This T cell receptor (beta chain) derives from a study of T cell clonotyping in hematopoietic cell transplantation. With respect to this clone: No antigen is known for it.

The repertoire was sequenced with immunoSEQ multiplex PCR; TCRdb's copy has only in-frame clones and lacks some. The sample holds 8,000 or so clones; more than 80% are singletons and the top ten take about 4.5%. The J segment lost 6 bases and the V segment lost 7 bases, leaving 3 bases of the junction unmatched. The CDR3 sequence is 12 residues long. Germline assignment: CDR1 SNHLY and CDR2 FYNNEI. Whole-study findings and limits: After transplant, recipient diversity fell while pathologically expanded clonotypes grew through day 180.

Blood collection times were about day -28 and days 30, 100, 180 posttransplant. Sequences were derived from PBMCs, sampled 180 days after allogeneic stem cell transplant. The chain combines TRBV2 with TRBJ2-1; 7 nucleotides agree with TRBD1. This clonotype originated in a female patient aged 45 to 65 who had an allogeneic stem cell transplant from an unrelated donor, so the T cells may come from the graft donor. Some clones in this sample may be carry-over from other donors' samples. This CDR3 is CASMGDSNEQFF. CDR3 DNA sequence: TGTGCCAGCATGGGGGACAGCAATGAGCAGTTCTTC.